A selection of T cell receptor beta chains follows, all from one sample in a study of technical replicates of blood from a few donors. Produced via immunoSEQ multiplex PCR; TCRdb's table is partial and in-frame only. The data hold roughly 70,000 clones, with about 94% observed a single time. Sample: T cells isolated from PBMCs. These receptors came from a human donor in good health. CDR3s include the opening cysteine and the closing phenylalanine or tryptophan. The D gene is left open where the match is weak. Not every row has a clone size; where given, it reads once, few, many or a size class.

v_gene	abundance	len	j_gene	d_gene	CDR3aa	CDR3nt
TRBV6-4	NA	15	TRBJ2-1	NA	CASTVDSSSYNEQFF	TGTGCCAGCACCGTGGACAGCAGCTCCTACAATGAGCAGTTCTTC
TRBV7-8	NA	14	TRBJ1-2	NA	CASSRISWGGGYTF	TGTGCCAGCAGCCGTATTAGCTGGGGAGGCGGCTACACCTTC
TRBV19	NA	18	TRBJ1-5	TRBD1	CASSTPTGQGLSNQPQHF	TGTGCCAGTAGTACCCCTACCGGACAGGGCCTAAGCAATCAGCCCCAGCATTTT
TRBV11-2	NA	16	TRBJ2-3	NA	CASSLVWAGETDTQYF	TGTGCCAGCAGCTTAGTTTGGGCAGGGGAAACAGATACGCAGTATTTT
TRBV6-6	NA	12	TRBJ2-7	NA	CASSPPSGEQYF	TGTGCCAGCAGTCCTCCCAGCGGGGAGCAGTACTTC
TRBV6-5	NA	12	TRBJ2-5	NA	CASSRGGETQYF	TGTGCCAGCAGTCGGGGAGGAGAGACCCAGTACTTC
TRBV5-1	NA	17	TRBJ1-2	TRBD1	CASSKTSGTGNHYGYTF	TGCGCCAGCAGCAAGACTTCCGGGACAGGGAATCACTATGGCTACACCTTC
TRBV10-3	few	14	TRBJ1-2	NA	CAISPAGSDYGYTF	TGTGCCATCAGTCCTGCGGGATCGGACTATGGCTACACCTTC
TRBV6-1	NA	17	TRBJ1-4	TRBD1	CASSEWDRGRRDEKLFF	TGTGCCAGCAGTGAATGGGACAGGGGGCGTAGAGATGAAAAACTGTTTTTT
TRBV5-4	NA	16	TRBJ2-4	TRBD2	CASSLGGTSVKNIQYF	TGTGCCAGCAGCTTGGGGGGGACTAGCGTGAAAAACATTCAGTACTTC
TRBV2	NA	14	TRBJ2-2	NA	CASSPRLATGELFF	TGTGCCAGCAGTCCGAGACTGGCCACCGGGGAGCTGTTTTTT
TRBV4-2	NA	20	TRBJ2-1	TRBD2	CASSPSSLAGGPKDYNEQFF	TGTGCCAGCAGCCCTTCTTCACTAGCGGGAGGGCCTAAGGATTACAATGAGCAGTTCTTC
TRBV4-2	NA	18	TRBJ1-1	NA	CASSQETPAAARWTEAFF	TGTGCCAGCAGCCAAGAGACCCCCGCGGCTGCTCGTTGGACTGAAGCTTTCTTT
TRBV6-6	NA	14	TRBJ1-2	TRBD1	CASSRDSLYYGYTF	TGTGCCAGCAGTCGGGACAGTCTTTACTATGGCTACACCTTC
TRBV2	NA	10	TRBJ2-2	NA	CASRAGELFF	TGTGCCAGCAGGGCAGGGGAGCTGTTTTTT
TRBV4-1	NA	14	TRBJ1-4	NA	CASSQGQREEKLFF	TGCGCCAGCAGCCAAGGCCAAAGGGAGGAAAAACTGTTTTTT
TRBV5-4	NA	15	TRBJ2-3	NA	CASSLPGLGTDTQYF	TGTGCCAGCAGCTTGCCGGGACTTGGCACAGATACGCAGTATTTT
TRBV7-8	NA	16	TRBJ2-1	TRBD2	CASSPKRETTYNEQFF	TGTGCCAGCAGCCCTAAGCGGGAAACCACCTACAATGAGCAGTTCTTC
TRBV28	NA	12	TRBJ1-2	NA	CASRLQVYGYTF	TGTGCCAGCAGGCTGCAGGTCTATGGCTACACCTTC
TRBV28	NA	14	TRBJ1-2	TRBD1	CASITGTGHNGYTF	TGTGCCAGCATTACAGGGACAGGGCATAATGGCTACACCTTC
TRBV19	NA	18	TRBJ2-1	TRBD2	CASSNFPGLAGVRNEQFF	TGTGCCAGTAGTAACTTCCCGGGACTAGCGGGAGTGCGGAATGAGCAGTTCTTC
TRBV9	NA	16	TRBJ2-2	NA	CASSVMLAGYTGELFF	TGTGCCAGCAGCGTAATGTTGGCGGGGTACACCGGGGAGCTGTTTTTT
TRBV20-1	NA	11	TRBJ1-1	TRBD1	CSARKTGEAFF	TGCAGTGCTAGAAAGACAGGGGAAGCTTTCTTT
TRBV19	NA	12	TRBJ2-2	NA	CASQSRSGELFF	TGTGCCAGTCAATCTCGGTCCGGGGAGCTGTTTTTT
TRBV2	NA	13	TRBJ2-1	NA	CASSEQGYNEQFF	TGTGCCAGCAGTGAACAGGGTTACAATGAGCAGTTCTTC
TRBV4-2	NA	15	TRBJ2-2	NA	CASSQETANTGELFF	TGTGCCAGCAGCCAAGAAACAGCGAACACCGGGGAGCTGTTTTTT
TRBV5-6	NA	13	TRBJ1-2	NA	CASSFSSGFAYTF	TGTGCCAGCAGCTTCTCAAGCGGGTTCGCCTACACCTTC
TRBV11-3	NA	14	TRBJ2-1	NA	CASSLGLSNNEQFF	TGTGCCAGCAGCTTAGGACTCTCGAACAATGAGCAGTTCTTC
TRBV12-5	NA	13	TRBJ2-2	TRBD2	CASGLAGVGELFF	TGTGCTAGTGGTTTAGCGGGAGTCGGGGAGCTGTTTTTT
TRBV13	NA	15	TRBJ1-1	NA	CASSLHPDSPSEAFF	TGTGCCAGCAGCCTTCACCCTGACTCCCCGAGTGAAGCTTTCTTT
TRBV28	NA	17	TRBJ2-7	NA	CASSLSLALIPSGEQYF	TGTGCCAGCAGTTTATCGCTAGCCCTTATACCCTCGGGAGAGCAGTACTTC
TRBV9	NA	14	TRBJ1-3	NA	CASSDARQGNTIYF	TGTGCCAGCAGCGATGCGAGACAGGGAAACACCATATATTTT
TRBV6-5	NA	14	TRBJ2-1	NA	CASKQGRSGNEQFF	TGTGCCAGCAAACAGGGTAGATCGGGCAATGAGCAGTTCTTC
TRBV13	NA	12	TRBJ2-7	NA	CASSLRGGEQYF	TGTGCCAGCAGCTTGAGGGGGGGCGAGCAGTACTTC
TRBV5-1	NA	13	TRBJ1-1	NA	CASSFQGMNEAFF	TGCGCCAGCAGTTTTCAGGGAATGAATGAAGCTTTCTTT
TRBV12-2	NA	15	TRBJ2-1	NA	CASRLARKGPSEQFF	TGTGCAAGTCGCTTAGCGAGGAAAGGCCCAAGCGAGCAGTTCTTC
TRBV7-9	NA	16	TRBJ2-3	TRBD2	CASSLPTGGPTDTQYF	TGTGCCAGCAGCTTACCTACGGGAGGGCCGACAGATACGCAGTATTTT
TRBV11-2	NA	17	TRBJ1-3	TRBD1	CASSFRTGLHSGNTIYF	TGTGCCAGCAGCTTCAGGACAGGCCTTCACTCTGGAAACACCATATATTTT
TRBV14	NA	13	TRBJ1-4	NA	CASSLVSNEKLFF	TGTGCCAGCAGCCTAGTGTCCAATGAAAAACTGTTTTTT
TRBV28	once	13	TRBJ1-5	NA	CAWSQGSNQPQHF	TGTGCCTGGTCCCAGGGGAGCAATCAGCCCCAGCATTTT
TRBV5-1	NA	15	TRBJ2-5	TRBD2	CASSQTSGGQETQYF	TGCGCCAGCAGCCAGACTAGCGGGGGACAAGAGACCCAGTACTTC
TRBV27	NA	13	TRBJ1-4	NA	CASKSHSNEKLFF	TGTGCCAGCAAGTCACACAGTAATGAAAAACTGTTTTTT
TRBV6-1	NA	13	TRBJ1-1	NA	CASTGVTGAEAFF	TGTGCCAGCACGGGGGTTACTGGCGCTGAAGCTTTCTTT
TRBV11-1	NA	13	TRBJ2-7	NA	CASSLATAYEQYF	TGTGCCAGCAGCTTAGCGACAGCCTACGAGCAGTACTTC
TRBV7-3	NA	13	TRBJ1-1	NA	CASSPIQGSEAFF	TGTGCCAGCTCCCCAATCCAGGGAAGTGAAGCTTTCTTT
TRBV6-5	NA	13	TRBJ2-7	NA	CASLGQNAYEQYF	TGTGCCAGCCTCGGACAGAACGCCTACGAGCAGTACTTC
TRBV7-9	NA	12	TRBJ1-2	TRBD1	CASSHRTGQSSF	TGTGCCAGCAGCCACCGGACAGGCCAATCCTCCTTC
TRBV10-3	few	15	TRBJ1-1	TRBD1	CAISDPGQAYTEAFF	TGTGCCATCAGTGATCCGGGACAGGCTTACACTGAAGCTTTCTTT
TRBV5-4	NA	14	TRBJ2-7	TRBD1	CASSSGTGPYEQYF	TGTGCCAGCAGCTCCGGGACAGGGCCCTACGAGCAGTACTTC
TRBV7-9	NA	14	TRBJ1-1	NA	CASSSGGQNTEAFF	TGTGCCAGCAGTTCTGGGGGACAGAACACTGAAGCTTTCTTT
TRBV30	NA	16	TRBJ2-7	NA	CAWSPTGPRSSYEQYF	TGTGCCTGGAGTCCAACAGGGCCCAGGAGCTCCTACGAGCAGTACTTC
TRBV5-5	NA	15	TRBJ1-4	NA	CASSLSGAMEEKLFF	TGTGCCAGCAGCTTGAGTGGGGCCATGGAGGAAAAACTGTTTTTT
TRBV28	NA	13	TRBJ2-4	TRBD1	CASRGQGENIQYF	TGTGCCAGCAGGGGACAGGGAGAAAACATTCAGTACTTC
TRBV25-1	once	17	TRBJ1-3	NA	CASSEFGGLRLGNTIYF	TGTGCCAGCAGTGAATTCGGGGGGCTCCGTCTCGGGAACACCATATATTTT
TRBV28	NA	14	TRBJ2-7	NA	CASLPQHSGGRQVF	TGTGCCAGCCTCCCCCAACATAGCGGAGGGCGGCAGGTCTTC